The 18 T cell receptor beta chains given below trace back to one sample, sequenced in a study of cytomegalovirus exposure and HLA in healthy donors. The PCR contained 60 Vbeta and 13 Jbeta primers. Sequencing was performed with immunoSEQ multiplex PCR; in TCRdb, only in-frame clones are kept and a portion is missing. This table holds roughly 150,000 clones, around 75% found once. The sample comprised PBMCs. The receptors were sampled from a male donor in good health and CMV-seronegative.

The chain combines TRBV19 with TRBJ1-3, with D perhaps matching TRBD1 (5 bases). The CDR3 covers 15 residues. CDR1 LNHDA and CDR2 SQIVND come from the germline V gene (reference sequence). Trimming shortened V by 6 bases and J by 4 bases, and 16 bases separated the two germline ends. The CDR3 DNA reads TGTGCCAGTAGCAAAATGTGGGACTCCGGAAACACCATATATTTT. The encoded protein is CASSKMWDSGNTIYF.

J is TRBJ2-7 and V is TRBV7-8, with TRBD2 identical over 9 bases. The CDR3 is 17 residues long. From germline, CDR1 is SGHVS and CDR2 FQNEAQ. J gave up 6 bases and V 4 bases, and 16 bases lay outside the gene matches. The CDR3 nucleotides are TGTGCCAGCAGCTCAACCGGTTCCCTGCGGGGGGGCGGCGAGCAGTACTTC. Translated: CASSSTGSLRGGGEQYF.

The chain is built from TRBV11-3 and TRBJ2-2, with 7 bases matching TRBD1. The J segment lost 0 bases and the V segment lost 5 bases, leaving 9 bases of the junction unmatched. The CDR3 is 17 amino acids. CDR1 SGHNT and CDR2 YENEEA come from the germline V gene. Written as DNA, the CDR3 is TGTGCCAGCAGCATAGGTCGGGACAGATCGAACACCGGGGAGCTGTTTTTT. Translating it yields CASSIGRDRSNTGELFF.

This sequence joins TRBV9 and TRBJ2-1; 10 bases align to TRBD1. The CDR3 contains 15 residues. V shed 5 bases, J shed 4 bases, and the junction held 6 bases outside the gene matches. Germline V gene lookup returns CDR1 SGDLS and CDR2 YYNGEE. The CDR3 bases are TGTGCCAGCAGAGCCGGGACAGGGGAGTACAATGAGCAGTTCTTC. This codes for CASRAGTGEYNEQFF.

V gene TRBV7-9 combines with J gene TRBJ2-1; D might be TRBD1 (6 bases). CDR3 length equals 12 residues. CDR1 is SEHNR and CDR2 is FQNEAQ in the germline V gene (reference sequence). The V gene lost 4 bases and the J gene lost 7 bases, with 8 bases spanning the gap. CDR3 bases: TGTGCCAGCAGCTCACAGGGTAATGAGCAGTTCTTC. Protein sequence: CASSSQGNEQFF.

This clone occurred a few times. The chain combines TRBV19 with TRBJ1-1; possibly TRBD1 for D (6 bases). Germline values: CDR1 LNHDA, CDR2 SQIVND (reference sequence). The CDR3 spans 13 residues. Trimming left V 6 bases short and J 1 base short, with 9 bases between. For the CDR3, the DNA is TGTGCCAGTAGGACAGGCGAGAACACTGAAGCTTTCTTT. This translates into CASRTGENTEAFF.

V gene TRBV5-1 combines with J gene TRBJ2-1, with 9 bases fitting TRBD1. The V gene end was trimmed by 2 bases and the J gene end by 3 bases; junction bases not matched to a gene: 3. Per germline, CDR1 SGHRS and CDR2 YFSETQ. CDR3 length: 15 residues. CDR3 in DNA: TGCGCCAGCAGCTTCGACAGGGGGAACTACAATGAGCAGTTCTTC. Its translation: CASSFDRGNYNEQFF. Filled out from reference TRBV5-1 and TRBJ2-1, the complete variable domain reads KAGVTQTPRYLIKTRGQQVTLSCSPISGHRSVSWYQQTPGQGLQFLFEYFSETQRNKGNFPGRFSGRQFSNSRSEMNVSTLELGDSALYLCASSFDRGNYNEQFFGPGTRLTVL.

This clone was picked up one time. For the CDR3, the DNA is TGTGCCAGCAGCTTAGATCTCTCTACCTCCTACAATGAGCAGTTCTTC. Protein sequence: CASSLDLSTSYNEQFF. The chain couples TRBV11-2 to TRBJ2-1; the D is unclear. V lost 0 bases, J lost 0 bases, and 9 bases lay in between. CDR1 and CDR2 from the germline V gene are SGHAT and FQNNGV. The CDR3 runs 16 residues.

This clone has more than one count but fewer than ten. The rearrangement links TRBV27 to TRBJ1-5; 8 bases agree with TRBD1. Germline V gene sequence: CDR1 MNHEY, CDR2 SMNVEV (reference sequence). V gave up 2 bases and J gave up 5 bases; unmatched junction bases: 2. CDR3 size: 14 residues. The CDR3 nucleotides read TGTGCCAGCAGTTTAAGGACAGGGTATCAGCCCCAGCATTTT. Its protein product is CASSLRTGYQPQHF.

The chain recombines TRBV2 with TRBJ1-1; D remains unclear. CDR1 and CDR2 from the germline V gene are SNHLY and FYNNEI. The V end was cut by 3 bases, the J end by 5 bases, with 13 bases between. There are 14 residues in the CDR3. The CDR3 loop reads CASSDEVLKTEAFF. In nucleotides, the CDR3 is TGTGCCAGCAGTGATGAGGTCTTAAAGACTGAAGCTTTCTTT.

The chain combines TRBV7-9 with TRBJ1-1, with a possible D match to TRBD1 (5 bases). Germline assignment: CDR1 SEHNR and CDR2 FQNEAQ (reference sequence). V was pared by 1 base and J by 0 bases, with 12 bases between. The CDR3 runs to 16 residues. The CDR3 bases are TGTGCCAGCAGCTTAGATTTGCGGGGGGTGAACACTGAAGCTTTCTTT. Its translation is CASSLDLRGVNTEAFF.

The chain recombines TRBV6-1 with TRBJ1-2; D is perhaps TRBD1 (6 bases). Germline CDR1 is MNHNS and CDR2 is SASEGT. This CDR3 spans 16 amino acids. The V gene lost 1 base and the J gene lost 8 bases, with 20 bases spanning the gap. The CDR3 sequence is CASSEEGLGGGEGYTF. In nucleotides, the CDR3 is TGTGCCAGCAGTGAAGAGGGTTTAGGGGGAGGGGAGGGCTACACCTTC.

This chain links TRBV5-1 with TRBJ2-1; D is uncertain. Germline CDR1 reads SGHRS; CDR2 reads YFSETQ. The CDR3 extends over 14 amino acids. Deletions cut 0 bases from V and 8 bases from J, with 12 bases between. DNA of the CDR3: TGCGCCAGCAGCTTGGTGTCAGGAACCCATGAGCAGTTCTTC. Translating gives CASSLVSGTHEQFF.

This clone was counted only a few times. The chain combines TRBV7-8 with TRBJ2-3; a weak D match, TRBD2 (6 bases). Germline V gene lookup returns CDR1 SGHVS and CDR2 FQNEAQ. This CDR3 spans 14 amino acids. Between the trimmed V and J ends, which lost 5 bases and 4 bases, there was a span of 13 bases. The CDR3: CASSPRGYADTQYF. The CDR3 DNA sequence: TGTGCCAGCAGCCCGCGGGGATACGCAGATACGCAGTATTTT.

The genes are TRBV7-3 and TRBJ1-1, with D possibly matching TRBD1 (5 bases). Per germline, CDR1 SGHTA and CDR2 FQGTGA. This CDR3 comprises 14 residues. V lost 5 bases and J lost 1, with 11 bases in between. The DNA of the CDR3 is TGTGCCAGCAGCCTACGGGGGAGGAACACTGAAGCTTTCTTT. Translating gives CASSLRGRNTEAFF.

V usage is TRBV6-5 and J usage is TRBJ2-7, with D tentatively TRBD2 (5 bases). The CDR3 is made up of 14 amino acids. The germline V gene encodes CDR1 MNHEY and CDR2 SVGAGI. V was cut by 2 bases and J by 2 bases, with 10 bases left in between. The CDR3 sequence: CASSYKRGTYEQYF. In nucleotides, the CDR3 is TGTGCCAGCAGTTACAAACGGGGAACCTACGAGCAGTACTTC.

This clone was counted between two and nine times. The DNA for the CDR3 is TGTGCCTGGATCAAAGTCGGGACAGGGGGGGAGCTGTTTTTT. Translation: CAWIKVGTGGELFF. V gene TRBV30 combines with J gene TRBJ2-2; 9 nucleotides match TRBD1. The V gene's germline CDR1 is GTSNPN and CDR2 SVGIG (reference sequence). The CDR3 is 14 residues long. V shed 4 bases and J 8 bases; nucleotides not matched to a gene: 8.

V is TRBV28 and J is TRBJ1-2; tentative D call: TRBD1 (5 bases). Germline V CDR1 and CDR2: MDHEN, SYDVKM. Trimming took 5 bases from V and 4 from J, leaving 8 bases between them. This CDR3 is 12 amino acids long. CDR3 coding DNA: TGTGCCAGCAGTCCCACAGGCTATGGCTACACCTTC. This gives the protein CASSPTGYGYTF.